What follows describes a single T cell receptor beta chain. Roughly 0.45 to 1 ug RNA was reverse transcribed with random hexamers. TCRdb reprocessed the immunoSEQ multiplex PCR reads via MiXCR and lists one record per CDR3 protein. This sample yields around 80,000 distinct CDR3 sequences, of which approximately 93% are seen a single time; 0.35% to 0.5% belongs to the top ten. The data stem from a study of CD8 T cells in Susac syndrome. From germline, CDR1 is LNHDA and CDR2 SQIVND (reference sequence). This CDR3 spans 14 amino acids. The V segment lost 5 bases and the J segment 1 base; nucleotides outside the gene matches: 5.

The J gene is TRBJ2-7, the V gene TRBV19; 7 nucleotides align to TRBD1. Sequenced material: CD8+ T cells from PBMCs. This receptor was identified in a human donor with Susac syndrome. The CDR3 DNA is TGTGCCAGTAGTGGCGGACAGGCGTCCTACGAGCAGTACTTC. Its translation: CASSGGQASYEQYF.